A single sample gave rise to the 12 T cell receptor beta chains below, sequenced in a study of blood T cells in healthy people across ages. Primers used in a second PCR of about 6 to 11 cycles were a sample-barcoded 5' primer and a J-beta primer mix. TCRdb reanalysed the 5' RACE reads using MiXCR and keeps one entry per CDR3 protein. Of about 670,000 distinct CDR3 sequences listed, about 50% are singletons. Sequencing was done on a sample of blood. The receptors here all came from a woman of 80 years or more in good health.

The chain has TRBV2 and TRBJ1-1; tentative D call: TRBD1 (5 bases). The CDR3 spans 14 residues. Trimming removed 6 bases at V and 0 bases at J, with 11 bases between. Germline-derived CDR1 and CDR2 are SNHLY and FYNNEI. CDR3 amino acids: CASRTGGMNTEAFF. CDR3 bases: TGTGCCAGCAGAACTGGGGGGATGAACACTGAAGCTTTCTTT.

The chain has TRBV5-1 and TRBJ2-1; TRBD1 aligns across 7 bases. The CDR3 loop spans 15 amino acids. The ends lost 4 bases at V and 5 bases at J; junction bases unmatched: 9. Germline-derived CDR1 and CDR2 are SGHRS and YFSETQ. CDR3 loop: CASSPRQGNNNEQFF. In nucleotides, the CDR3 is TGCGCCAGCAGCCCGAGACAGGGCAATAACAATGAGCAGTTCTTC.

The sample holds many counts of this clonotype. This chain connects TRBV20-1 to TRBJ2-3; no reliable D call. Germline CDR1 and CDR2: DFQATT and SNEGSKA (reference sequence). V gave up 6 bases and J gave up 0 bases, with 16 bases separating them. This CDR3 is 15 amino acids long. The CDR3: CSAPETVHSTDTQYF. CDR3 nucleotides: TGCAGTGCCCCGGAAACGGTCCACAGCACAGATACGCAGTATTTT.

This chain links TRBV6-2 or TRBV6-3 with TRBJ2-1; 8 bases map to TRBD1. The DNA end lines up better with TRBJ2-7; the J call may be wrong. This CDR3 is built from 18 residues. Germline assignment: CDR1 MNHEY and CDR2 SVGEGT. The CDR3 loop is CASSRDRFLISSYNEQYF. DNA of the CDR3: TGTGCCAGCAGCCGGGACAGGTTTCTAATAAGCTCCTACAATGAGCAGTACTTC.

This clonotype has just a few counts. The rearrangement uses TRBV28 and TRBJ2-6; D possibly corresponds to TRBD1 (5 bases). This CDR3 contains 16 residues. CDR1 and CDR2 (germline): MDHEN, SYDVKM. V gave up 5 bases and J gave up 4 bases, with 15 bases separating them. CDR3 loop: CASSPLGVLGANVLTF. Written as DNA, the CDR3 is TGTGCCAGCAGTCCCCTAGGGGTTTTAGGGGCCAACGTCCTGACTTTC.

In this sample, this clonotype turned up once. A much larger clonotype is one base distant, so this may be a read error. V usage is TRBV20-1 and J usage is TRBJ2-1; 7 bases match TRBD2. The J call may be in error: the DNA end matches TRBJ2-7 better. Germline lookup yields CDR1 DFQATT and CDR2 SNEGSKA (reference sequence). The CDR3 loop spans 14 amino acids. The chain's CDR3 is CSAMRGSSYNEQYF. The CDR3 region has the DNA TGCAGTGCTATGCGGGGGAGTTCCTACAATGAGCAGTACTTC.

The chain joins TRBV10-3 to TRBJ1-5; D is uncertain. The CDR3 totals 11 residues. V gave up 4 bases and J gave up 6 bases, with 4 bases separating them. Germline V lookup: CDR1 ENHRY, CDR2 SYGVKD. CDR3 protein: CAISAGQPQHF. CDR3 coding DNA: TGTGCCATCAGTGCTGGTCAGCCCCAGCATTTT.

This clonotype was picked up many times. The chain uses TRBV5-1 and TRBJ2-5, with a tentative D call TRBD2 (7 bases). The V gene's germline CDR1 is SGHRS and CDR2 YFSETQ. This CDR3 contains 14 residues. Trimming pared 4 bases from V and 3 bases from J, leaving 13 bases between. CDR3 loop: CASSSGTPKETQYF. The CDR3 coding sequence is TGCGCCAGCAGCAGCGGGACACCGAAAGAGACCCAGTACTTC.

V and J are TRBV5-1 and TRBJ2-7; D uncertain. Germline-derived CDR1 and CDR2 are SGHRS and YFSETQ. V lost 0 bases, J lost 2 bases, and 6 bases lay in between. This CDR3 has 13 amino acids. CDR3: CASSLGEPYEQYF. The DNA of the CDR3 is TGCGCCAGCAGCTTGGGAGAGCCCTACGAGCAGTACTTC.

V usage is TRBV12-3 or TRBV12-4 and J usage is TRBJ1-5, with no clear D. The CDR3 length is 14 residues. V shed 6 bases and J shed 0 bases, with 9 bases lying between them. Here the CDR3 reads CASSPQYSNQPQHF. The CDR3 DNA reads as TGTGCCAGCAGCCCGCAGTATAGCAATCAGCCCCAGCATTTT.

Concerning this clonotype: This may stem from a read error, because a much larger clone lies one nucleotide away. The V and J genes are TRBV7-9 and TRBJ2-3; 8 bases match TRBD1. This CDR3 has 15 amino acids. V was pared by 5 bases and J by 5 bases, with 9 bases of the junction left unmatched. Germline assignment: CDR1 SEHNR and CDR2 FQNEAQ (reference sequence). The CDR3 loop is CASSRRRQGQDTQYF. The CDR3 bases are TGTGCCAGCAGCCGCCGCAGACAGGGGCAAGATACGCAGTATTTT.

The chain recombines TRBV12-3 or TRBV12-4 with TRBJ2-6; D might be TRBD1 (5 bases). The CDR3 is 16 amino acids. With 3 bases removed from V and 0 bases from J, the gap between germline ends came to 9 bases. This CDR3 reads CASSFGATSGANVLTF. The CDR3 nucleotides are TGTGCCAGCAGTTTTGGGGCTACCTCTGGGGCCAACGTCCTGACTTTC.